The present TCR beta chain was sequenced within a study of graft-versus-host responses after intestinal transplantation. Study background: Anti-thymocyte globulin was used for induction in all recipients, who then took tacrolimus and steroids for roughly three years. Findings and caveats of the study: Analysis identified GvH clones in recipient marrow, with some appearing first in ileum or blood.

Turning to this clone: No antigen is known for it.

The CDR3 loop spans 17 amino acids. CDR1 and CDR2 (germline): SGHVS, FQNEAQ. The V end lost 1 base, the J end lost 0 bases, and 16 bases lay between the germline ends. Some clones are missing from TCRdb's copy, which holds only in-frame ones; the method was immunoSEQ multiplex PCR. Among about 97,000 clones listed, around nine tenths were seen once. Sequencing used PBMCs, obtained about 450 days after intestinal transplant. This rearrangement joins TRBV7-8 to TRBJ2-7; no firm D call. The TCR originated in a human patient who received an intestinal transplant, so some T cells may come from the graft donor. This CDR3 is CASSLGRFPTSSYEQYF. CDR3 DNA: TGTGCCAGCAGCTTAGGTCGGTTTCCCACCTCCTCCTACGAGCAGTACTTC.